This record concerns one T cell receptor beta chain sequence. This clone was detected a few times. Its specific antigen is unknown. No quality values exist for individual bases; no much larger clone is one base distant. Donors were healthy HIV-negative adults with no recently reported acute infections or vaccinations. Every donor was a Caucasian adult residing in Nashville, Tennessee, USA. Magnetic negative selection was used to enrich CD4+ T cells, after which naive cells were positively selected on CD45RA and the negative fraction became the memory subset. Blood was obtained by leukapheresis, after which PBMCs were separated by Ficoll-Histopaque density gradient centrifugation and cryopreserved in liquid nitrogen vapor phase. Analytical flow cytometry was used to check the purity and quantity of each magnetically sorted T cell population. Each sorted fraction had its genomic DNA isolated and then quantified by UV absorbance on a Nanodrop 2000c.

Using the deep immunoSEQ assay, TCR CDR3 regions were amplified from genomic DNA by multiplex PCR. Extracted genomic DNA from each cell subset was spread evenly across all wells of several immunoSEQ 96-well plates, with each plate serving as a replicate. For sorted subsets, 150 to 250 ng of genomic DNA, equivalent to some 30,000 T cell genomes, went into each replicate PCR. The purified libraries were quantified using a Qubit 3.0 fluorometer, sized with a Bioanalyzer 2100, and then quantified again using the KAPA Library Quantification kit. Every immunoSEQ 96-well plate was sequenced on a separate single-read 150-cycle Illumina NextSeq 550 flow cell. The authors' pipeline ran thus. The immunoSEQ output contained only junctional sequences without quality scores, so filtering could not match that applied to full-length reads. To assign V/J genes and CDR3, sequences were annotated using PyIR, a Python wrapper for IgBLAST v1.9, with IMGT germline references. Any read was removed if the V/J assignment was weak (E-value above 1e-6), the CDR3 was missing, or the read contained stop codons, out-of-frame junctions, or ambiguous translated residues. V3J clonotypes were defined as sequences sharing the same inferred V gene, J gene, and CDR3 amino acid sequence. Percentage overlap between repertoires was computed as shared unique clonotypes divided by the size of the smaller repertoire. RTK rarefaction, the Chao1 estimator, and Recon v2.1 estimates of unobserved clonotypes were used to assess repertoire richness. OLGA was used to compute generation probabilities for all TCRbeta clonotypes that the gDNA method yielded from four donors. TCRdb stores this immuneACCESS table with in-frame sequences only. Part of the clones is absent; in the studies checked, under half of the shortfall reflects unresolved V genes, and no reason is known for the rest. For V, J and clone size, that table is used; D and trimming come from the DNA. A total of approximately 2.5 million clones appear in this sample, 80% to 95% of them only once. Together, the top ten hold approximately 0.35% of the sample.

This specimen comes from a study of shared clonotypes between healthy human individuals (dated by TCRdb to between 2020 and 2021). General notes on the study: A couple of women and a few men aged 18 to 49 years were included in the cohort. Leukapheresis yielded between about 0.8 and 8.9 billion PBMCs per donor. For each donor, CD4 naive and CD4 memory were each given three plates, CD8 naive was given two plates, and CD8 memory was given one plate. Different laboratories and diverse techniques were used to prepare libraries and sequence TCR repertoires, to increase sequencing depth and limit assay-specific biases. To estimate repertoire size and how much clonotype sharing occurs between individuals, the study deeply sequenced the blood TCR repertoires of several healthy adults.

Summary of the overall study and its limitations: Naive subsets generally had larger estimated clonotype richness than memory subsets did. Compared with non-shared clonotypes, the clonotypes found in all four sorted-subset donors had higher generation probabilities. Incomplete sequencing was indicated by rarefaction of sorted-subset datasets, despite the large sequencing depth. Pairwise subsampling indicated that sequencing depth was expected to affect the degree of clonotype sharing among donors. Because the study included a small number of donors, the genetic and exposure-history diversity represented was limited. About 5% of naive CD4, roughly 3.5% of naive CD8, 2.3% of memory CD4, and over 0.35% of memory CD8 clonotypes were shared across four donors. Sampling was limited to blood, and TCR repertoires in tissue likely differ from TCR repertoires in blood.

The material sequenced was naive CD4+ T cells from PBMCs. According to the study, the label for this sample's cell subset or site signals: CD45RA+ positively selected. The TCR originated in a man aged 18-30 years in good health. Some clones in this sample may be carry-over from other donors' samples.

The base sequence is TGTGCCAGCAGTTATTTTGGGGGGCCCCAGCATTTT. The resulting protein is CASSYFGGPQHF. The rearrangement combines TRBV6-5 with TRBJ1-5, and the D gene may be TRBD1, 5 bases matching. CDR1 and CDR2 were assigned from the germline V gene as MNHEY and SVGAGI. From the cysteine through the phenylalanine, the CDR3 covers 12 amino acids. The retained sequence is limited to the CDR3, 36 bases, with the frame set at the first base. V sheds 3 bases and J sheds 9 bases, leaving 9 bases between their ends.